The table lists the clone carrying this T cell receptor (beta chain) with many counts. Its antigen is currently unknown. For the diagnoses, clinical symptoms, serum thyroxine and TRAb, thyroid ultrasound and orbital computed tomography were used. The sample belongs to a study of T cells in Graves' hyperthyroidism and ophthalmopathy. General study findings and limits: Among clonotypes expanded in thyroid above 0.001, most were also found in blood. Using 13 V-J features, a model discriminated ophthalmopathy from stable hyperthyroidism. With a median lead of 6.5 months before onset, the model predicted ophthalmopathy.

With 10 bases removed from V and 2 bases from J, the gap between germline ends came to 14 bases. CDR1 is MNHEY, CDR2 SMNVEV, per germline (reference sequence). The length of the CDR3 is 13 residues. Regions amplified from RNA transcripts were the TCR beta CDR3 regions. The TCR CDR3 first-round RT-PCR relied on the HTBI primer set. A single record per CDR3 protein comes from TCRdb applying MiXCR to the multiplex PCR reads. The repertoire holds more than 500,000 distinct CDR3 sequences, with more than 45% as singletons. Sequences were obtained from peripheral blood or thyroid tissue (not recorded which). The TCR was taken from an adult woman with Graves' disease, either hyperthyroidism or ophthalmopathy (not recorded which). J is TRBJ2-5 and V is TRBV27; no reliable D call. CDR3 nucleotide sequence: TGTGCCACCATGAACAGCCATCAAGAGACCCAGTACTTC. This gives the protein CATMNSHQETQYF.